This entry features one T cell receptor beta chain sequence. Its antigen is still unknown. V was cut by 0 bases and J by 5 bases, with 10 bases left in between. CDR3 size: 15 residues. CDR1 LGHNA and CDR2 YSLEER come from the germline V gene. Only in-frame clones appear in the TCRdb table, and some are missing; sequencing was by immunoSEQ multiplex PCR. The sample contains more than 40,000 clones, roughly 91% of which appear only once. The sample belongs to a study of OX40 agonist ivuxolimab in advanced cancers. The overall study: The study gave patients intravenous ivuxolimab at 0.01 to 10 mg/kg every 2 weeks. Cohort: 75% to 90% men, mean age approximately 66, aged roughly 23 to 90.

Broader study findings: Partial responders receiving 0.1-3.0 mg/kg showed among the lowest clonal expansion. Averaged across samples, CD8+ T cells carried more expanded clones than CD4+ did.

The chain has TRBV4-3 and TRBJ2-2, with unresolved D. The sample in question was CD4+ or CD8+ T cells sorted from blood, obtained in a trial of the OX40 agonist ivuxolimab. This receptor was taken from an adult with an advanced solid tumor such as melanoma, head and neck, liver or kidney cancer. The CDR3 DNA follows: TGCGCCAGCAGCCAAGATCCGGTCGGAACCGGGGAGCTGTTTTTT. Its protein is CASSQDPVGTGELFF.